This TCR beta chain emerged from a study of blood T cell repertoires in COVID-19. This CDR3 comprises 14 residues. The germline V gene has CDR1 SNHLY and CDR2 FYNNEI. Deletions cut 2 bases from V and 4 bases from J, with 9 bases between. Some clones are missing from TCRdb's copy, which holds only in-frame ones; the method was immunoSEQ multiplex PCR. The data show tens of thousands of clones, with about 91% seen just once and more than 25% held by the top ten. Sequenced input: peripheral blood. The chain has TRBV2 and TRBJ1-5; D possibly corresponds to TRBD1 (6 bases). This receptor was identified in a man aged 70-80 years with active COVID-19. CDR3 sequence reads: CASSENTGNQPQHF. The CDR3 DNA follows: TGTGCCAGCAGTGAAAACACAGGGAATCAGCCCCAGCATTTT.